This TCR beta chain comes out of a study of Ad26.COV2.S vaccination and SARS-CoV-2 variants. Clones were read by immunoSEQ multiplex PCR, and TCRdb kept only the in-frame ones, dropping some. The sample has more than 300,000 clones, more than 70% seen once. Treatment: around 19 received Ad26.COV2.S at low or high dose, single or two shots; about 5 received placebo; per-sample allocation not given. Repertoires come from day 63 after the first vaccine or placebo injection. Material: peripheral blood, obtained in a trial of Ad26.COV2.S vaccine versus placebo. The source is a person aged 18-65 years who received the Ad26.COV2.S COVID-19 vaccine or a placebo.

CDR3 nucleotide sequence: TGTGCCAGCAGTGAAGCGCTTCCGGGACGGATCGATAATAGCAATCAGCCCCAGCATTTT. Translated: CASSEALPGRIDNSNQPQHF. This chain connects TRBV2 to TRBJ1-5; possibly TRBD1 for D (5 bases). V was pared by 0 bases and J by 0 bases, with 21 bases between. CDR1 is SNHLY, CDR2 FYNNEI, per germline. This CDR3 is built from 20 residues.